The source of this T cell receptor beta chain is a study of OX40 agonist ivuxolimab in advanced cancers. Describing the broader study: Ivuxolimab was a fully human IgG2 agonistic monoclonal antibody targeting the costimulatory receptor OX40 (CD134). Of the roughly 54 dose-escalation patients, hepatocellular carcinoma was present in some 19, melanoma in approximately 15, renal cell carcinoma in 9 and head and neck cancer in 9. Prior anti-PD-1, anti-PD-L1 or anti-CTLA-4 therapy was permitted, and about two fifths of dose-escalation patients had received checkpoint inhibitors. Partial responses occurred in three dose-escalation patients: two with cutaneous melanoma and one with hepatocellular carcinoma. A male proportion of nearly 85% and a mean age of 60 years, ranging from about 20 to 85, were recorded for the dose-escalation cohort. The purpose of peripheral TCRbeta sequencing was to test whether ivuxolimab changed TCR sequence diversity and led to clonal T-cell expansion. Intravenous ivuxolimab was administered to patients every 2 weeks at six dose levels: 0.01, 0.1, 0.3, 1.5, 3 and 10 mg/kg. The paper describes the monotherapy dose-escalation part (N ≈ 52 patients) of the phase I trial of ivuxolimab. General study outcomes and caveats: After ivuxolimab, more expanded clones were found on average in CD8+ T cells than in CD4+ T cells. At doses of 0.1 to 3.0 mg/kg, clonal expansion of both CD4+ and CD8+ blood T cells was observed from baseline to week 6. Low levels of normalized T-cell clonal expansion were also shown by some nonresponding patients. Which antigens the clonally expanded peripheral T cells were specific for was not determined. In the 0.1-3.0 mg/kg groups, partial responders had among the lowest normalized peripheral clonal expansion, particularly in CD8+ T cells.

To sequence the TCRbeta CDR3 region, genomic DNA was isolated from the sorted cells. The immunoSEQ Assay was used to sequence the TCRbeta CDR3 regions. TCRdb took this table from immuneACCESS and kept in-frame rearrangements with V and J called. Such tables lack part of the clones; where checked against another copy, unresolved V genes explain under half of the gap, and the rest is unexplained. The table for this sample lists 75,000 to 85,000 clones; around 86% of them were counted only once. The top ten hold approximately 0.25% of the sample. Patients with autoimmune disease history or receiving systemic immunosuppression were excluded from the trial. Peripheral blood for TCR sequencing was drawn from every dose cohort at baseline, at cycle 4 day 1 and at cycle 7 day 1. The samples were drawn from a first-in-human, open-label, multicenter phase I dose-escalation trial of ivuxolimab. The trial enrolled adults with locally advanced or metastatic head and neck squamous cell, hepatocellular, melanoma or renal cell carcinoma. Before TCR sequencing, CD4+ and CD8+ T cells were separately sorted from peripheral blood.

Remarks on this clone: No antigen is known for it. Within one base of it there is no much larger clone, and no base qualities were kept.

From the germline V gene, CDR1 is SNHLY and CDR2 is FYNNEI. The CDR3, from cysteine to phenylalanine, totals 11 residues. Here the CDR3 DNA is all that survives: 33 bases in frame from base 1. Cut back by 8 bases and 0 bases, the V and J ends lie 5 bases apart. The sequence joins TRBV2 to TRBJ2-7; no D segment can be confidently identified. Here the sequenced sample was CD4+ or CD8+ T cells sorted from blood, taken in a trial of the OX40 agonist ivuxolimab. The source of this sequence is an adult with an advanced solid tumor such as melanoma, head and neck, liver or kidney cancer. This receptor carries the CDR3 CASASSYEQYF. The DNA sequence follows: TGTGCCAGCGCCAGCTCCTACGAGCAGTACTTC.